This TCR beta chain was identified in a study of blood T cell repertoires in COVID-19. About the study: The United States, Italy and Spain supplied acute and convalescent COVID-19 samples. Sources were T cells, B-cell-depleted T cells, or PBMCs; the material itself was cDNA or gDNA.

The CDR3 is 14 residues long. V was clipped by 4 bases and J by 0 bases, with 7 bases between them. Germline loops: CDR1 MGHRA, CDR2 YSYEKL. In the original workflow: Amplification with reference gene primers provided the estimates of nucleated cell counts. Repertoires were generated with immunoSEQ multiplex PCR, while TCRdb's copy carries only in-frame clones and drops some. The V and J calls and the clone size are those of that table, but D and trimming were determined from the DNA. The sample includes tens of thousands of clones, over 60% of them seen just once. The sample consisted of peripheral blood. The chain carries TRBV4-1 and TRBJ2-1; D is perhaps TRBD2 (5 bases). This TCR was recovered from a human donor in a cohort sampled during active COVID-19. CDR3 DNA sequence: TGCGCCAGCAGCCCCGGGAACTCCTACAATGAGCAGTTCTTC. It is translated as CASSPGNSYNEQFF.